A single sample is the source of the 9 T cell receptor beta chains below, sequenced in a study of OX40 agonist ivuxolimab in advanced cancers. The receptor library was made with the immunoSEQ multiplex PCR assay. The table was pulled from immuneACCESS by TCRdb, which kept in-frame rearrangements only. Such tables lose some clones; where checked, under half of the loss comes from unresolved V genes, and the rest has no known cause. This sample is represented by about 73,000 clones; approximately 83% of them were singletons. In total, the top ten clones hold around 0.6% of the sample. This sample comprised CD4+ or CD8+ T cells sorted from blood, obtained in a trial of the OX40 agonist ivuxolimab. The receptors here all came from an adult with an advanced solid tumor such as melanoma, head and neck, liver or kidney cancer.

Here the CDR3 DNA reads TGTGCCAGCAGCCGCCGGGGACTAGCGGGTCGCAATGAGCAGTTCTTC. Amino acids: CASSRRGLAGRNEQFF. The chain is built from TRBV7-9 and TRBJ2-1, with TRBD2 identical over 12 bases. The germline V gene encodes CDR1 SEHNR and CDR2 FQNEAQ (reference sequence). Trimming cost V 5 bases and J 6 bases; bases outside gene matches: 8. CDR3 length: 16 amino acids.

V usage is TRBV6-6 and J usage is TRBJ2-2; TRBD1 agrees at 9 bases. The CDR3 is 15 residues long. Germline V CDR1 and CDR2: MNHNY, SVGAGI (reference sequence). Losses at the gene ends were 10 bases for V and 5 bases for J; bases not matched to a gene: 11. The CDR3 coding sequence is TGTGCCATCAATACCGGGACAGGGAATACCGGGGAGCTGTTTTTT. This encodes CAINTGTGNTGELFF.

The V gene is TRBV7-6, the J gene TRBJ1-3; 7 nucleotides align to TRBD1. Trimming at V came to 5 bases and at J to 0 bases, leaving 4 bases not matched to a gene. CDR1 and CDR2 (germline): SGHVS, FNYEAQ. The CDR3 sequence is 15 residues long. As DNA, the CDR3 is TGTGCCAGCAGCCCCCGGACAGGCTCTGGAAACACCATATATTTT. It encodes CASSPRTGSGNTIYF. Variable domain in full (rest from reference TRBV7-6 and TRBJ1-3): GAGVSQSPRYKVTKRGQDVALRCDPISGHVSLYWYRQALGQGPEFLTYFNYEAQQDKSGLPNDRFSAERPEGSISTLTIQRTEQRDSAMYRCASSPRTGSGNTIYFGEGSWLTVV.

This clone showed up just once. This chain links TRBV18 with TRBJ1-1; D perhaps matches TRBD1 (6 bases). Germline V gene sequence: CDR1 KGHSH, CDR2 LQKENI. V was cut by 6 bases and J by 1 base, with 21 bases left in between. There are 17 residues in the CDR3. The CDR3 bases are TGTGCCAGCTCCGCGGTAGGAGGGGGGGCTTCGAACACTGAAGCTTTCTTT. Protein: CASSAVGGGASNTEAFF.

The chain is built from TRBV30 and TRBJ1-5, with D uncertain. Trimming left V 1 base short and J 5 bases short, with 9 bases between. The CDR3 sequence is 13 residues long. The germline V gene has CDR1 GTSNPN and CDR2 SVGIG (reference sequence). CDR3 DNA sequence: TGTGCCTGGAGTGCCCGGGAAGATCAGCCCCAGCATTTT. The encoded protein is CAWSAREDQPQHF.

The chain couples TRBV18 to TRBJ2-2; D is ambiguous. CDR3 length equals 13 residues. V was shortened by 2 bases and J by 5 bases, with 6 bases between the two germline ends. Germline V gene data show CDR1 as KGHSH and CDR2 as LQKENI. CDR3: CASSPSQTGELFF. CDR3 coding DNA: TGTGCCAGCTCACCATCTCAGACCGGGGAGCTGTTTTTT.

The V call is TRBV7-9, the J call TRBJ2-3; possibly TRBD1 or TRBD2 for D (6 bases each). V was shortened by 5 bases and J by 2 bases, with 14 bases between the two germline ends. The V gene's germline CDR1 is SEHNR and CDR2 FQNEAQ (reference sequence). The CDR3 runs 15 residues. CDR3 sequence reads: CASSPRGAITDTQYF. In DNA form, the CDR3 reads TGTGCCAGCAGCCCGAGGGGGGCAATCACAGATACGCAGTATTTT.

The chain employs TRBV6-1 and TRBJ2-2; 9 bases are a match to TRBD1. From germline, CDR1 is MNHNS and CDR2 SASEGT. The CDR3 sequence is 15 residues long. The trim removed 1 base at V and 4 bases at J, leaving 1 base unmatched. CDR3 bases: TGTGCCAGCAGTGAAGGGACAGGGGCCACCGGGGAGCTGTTTTTT. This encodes CASSEGTGATGELFF.

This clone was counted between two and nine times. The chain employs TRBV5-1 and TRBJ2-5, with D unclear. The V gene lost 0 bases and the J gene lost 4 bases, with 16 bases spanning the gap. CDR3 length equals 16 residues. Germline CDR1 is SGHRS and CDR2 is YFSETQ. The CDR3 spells CASSLAGTGRGETQYF. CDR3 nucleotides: TGCGCCAGCAGCTTGGCCGGAACGGGCCGAGGAGAGACCCAGTACTTC.